A selection of T cell receptor beta chains follows, all from one sample in a study of tissue T cells after allogeneic stem cell transplantation. Libraries were prepared by immunoSEQ multiplex PCR; TCRdb keeps only in-frame clonotypes and omits some of them. The repertoire includes 9,800 or so clones, 60% to 80% of them detected once, and roughly a quarter sits in the top ten. Material: tissue from the stomach, obtained at autopsy. The receptor set was obtained from a male donor at least 60 years old with lung cancer. Both conserved end residues are part of each CDR3. Each record gives: V gene, D gene, clone size, J gene, CDR3 protein, CDR3 DNA. D genes are given only for firm matches. Not every row has a clone size; where given, it reads once, few, many or a size class.

TRBV6-2/TRBV6-3	TRBD1	once	TRBJ1-6	CASSYEATGDNSPLHF	TGTGCCAGCAGTTACGAAGCGACAGGGGATAATTCACCCCTCCACTTT
TRBV6-4	TRBD2	-	TRBJ2-5	CASSEGSGSQETQYF	TGTGCCAGCAGTGAGGGGAGCGGGAGTCAAGAGACCCAGTACTTC
TRBV30	-	-	TRBJ1-1	CAWSQWGYTEAFF	TGTGCCTGGAGTCAATGGGGGTACACTGAAGCTTTCTTT
TRBV10-2	-	few	TRBJ2-7	CASSESSGGAYEQYF	TGCGCCAGCAGTGAGTCTAGCGGAGGTGCCTACGAGCAGTACTTC
TRBV7-2	TRBD1	-	TRBJ1-4	CASSPQGGNEKLFF	TGTGCCAGCAGCCCACAGGGGGGAAATGAAAAACTGTTTTTT
TRBV7-8	-	once	TRBJ1-5	CASSLMLGVYSNQPQHF	TGTGCCAGCAGCTTAATGTTGGGGGTATATAGCAATCAGCCCCAGCATTTT
TRBV5-5	-	few	TRBJ2-1	CASPPGPYSYNEQFF	TGTGCCAGCCCTCCGGGACCCTACTCCTACAATGAGCAGTTCTTC
TRBV6-5	-	-	TRBJ2-3	CASSPRQDTQYF	TGTGCCAGCAGTCCCAGACAGGATACGCAGTATTTT
TRBV7-8	TRBD2	-	TRBJ2-5	CASSLGLAGGPLNQETQYF	TGTGCCAGCAGCTTAGGACTAGCGGGAGGGCCTTTAAACCAAGAGACCCAGTACTTC
TRBV7-9	-	medium-sized	TRBJ2-7	CASSEDSLEQYF	TGTGCCAGCAGTGAGGACAGCCTCGAGCAGTACTTC
TRBV10-3	-	-	TRBJ2-5	CAISESRRGGQETQYF	TGTGCCATCAGTGAGTCGAGGAGGGGTGGCCAAGAGACCCAGTACTTC
TRBV27	TRBD1	-	TRBJ2-2	CASSGYLRQGMSGELFF	TGTGCCAGCAGTGGCTACCTAAGACAGGGGATGTCCGGGGAGCTGTTTTTT
TRBV4-2	-	-	TRBJ1-1	CATKADRGADTEAFF	TGTGCCACCAAAGCGGACCGGGGCGCGGACACTGAAGCTTTCTTT
TRBV27	TRBD2	-	TRBJ2-1	CASSEREIVNEQFF	TGTGCCAGCAGTGAGCGGGAGATCGTTAATGAGCAGTTCTTC
TRBV7-6	-	-	TRBJ1-1	CASSLGQKNTEAFF	TGTGCCAGCAGCCTAGGACAGAAAAACACTGAAGCTTTCTTT
TRBV10-3	-	few	TRBJ1-1	CAISPAGRNTEAFF	TGTGCCATCAGTCCAGCCGGGCGGAACACTGAAGCTTTCTTT
TRBV7-2	-	-	TRBJ2-7	CASSLIGPEQYF	TGTGCCAGCAGCTTAATAGGTCCTGAGCAGTACTTC
TRBV18	TRBD1	-	TRBJ2-5	CASSPRTGTETQYF	TGTGCCAGCTCACCTCGGACAGGGACAGAGACCCAGTACTTC
TRBV27	-	-	TRBJ1-6	CASSLGGSYNSPLHF	TGTGCCAGCAGTTTGGGGGGATCCTATAATTCACCCCTCCACTTT
TRBV11-2	-	-	TRBJ1-2	CASTRLAWGGYTF	TGTGCCAGCACCCGGTTGGCTTGGGGTGGCTACACCTTC
TRBV13	-	-	TRBJ2-7	CASSDSRTAYEQYF	TGTGCCAGCAGCGACTCGCGGACGGCCTACGAGCAGTACTTC
TRBV28	-	-	TRBJ2-1	CASSVEWGGEQFF	TGTGCCAGCAGTGTAGAATGGGGCGGTGAGCAGTTCTTC
TRBV6-5	-	-	TRBJ1-4	CASSLQGWGNNEKLFF	TGTGCCAGCAGTTTACAGGGTTGGGGTAATAATGAAAAACTGTTTTTT
TRBV7-7	-	-	TRBJ2-3	CASSPGVSTDTQYF	TGTGCCAGCAGCCCCGGCGTTAGCACAGATACGCAGTATTTT
TRBV9	-	-	TRBJ1-2	CASSHPGGKVFYGYTF	TGTGCCAGCAGTCACCCCGGGGGAAAGGTGTTTTATGGCTACACCTTC
TRBV7-9	TRBD2	few	TRBJ2-3	CASSRGGSGSWTDTQYF	TGTGCCAGCAGCCGGGGGGGCAGCGGGAGTTGGACAGATACGCAGTATTTT
TRBV11-2	TRBD1	-	TRBJ1-1	CASSLAGGDTEAFF	TGTGCCAGCAGCTTGGCAGGGGGGGACACTGAAGCTTTCTTT
TRBV20-1	TRBD1	-	TRBJ2-7	CSAPKTGVQYF	TGCAGTGCCCCTAAGACAGGGGTGCAGTACTTC
TRBV28	TRBD1	-	TRBJ1-1	CASSLPVSDRGRTEAFF	TGTGCCAGCAGTCTCCCCGTTTCGGACAGGGGGCGTACTGAAGCTTTCTTT
TRBV5-5	TRBD2	-	TRBJ2-7	CASSSLFAGDEQYF	TGTGCCAGCAGCTCACTTTTTGCGGGGGACGAGCAGTACTTC
TRBV12-3/TRBV12-4	-	-	TRBJ2-1	CASSSQYNEQFF	TGTGCCAGCAGTTCCCAATACAATGAGCAGTTCTTC
TRBV3-1/TRBV3-2	-	-	TRBJ1-6	CASSHDSLLGNSPLHF	TGTGCCAGCAGCCACGACAGCTTGCTTGGGAATTCACCCCTCCACTTT